Detailed here is one T cell receptor beta chain. Its target is unknown. The sample comes from a study of T cell repertoires in cytomegalovirus infection. Study-wide background: Indications of both CMV infection and matching HLA type were provided by public TCR beta signatures. Findings and caveats of the study: The study identified carriers of CMV plus the relevant HLA from cumulative public TCR beta family frequency. Ex vivo, HLA-C-restricted CMV-specific TCR beta clonotypes prevailed over the rest of the response.

Germline loops: CDR1 SEHNR, CDR2 FQNEAQ (reference sequence). J gave up 7 bases and V 8 bases, and 17 bases lay outside the gene matches. The CDR3 totals 16 residues. TCRdb passed the reads through MiXCR, listing each CDR3 protein once. The data contain fewer than 700,000 distinct CDR3 sequences, around 24% of them singletons. The rearrangement links TRBV7-9 to TRBJ2-5, with 9 positions matching TRBD2. The sequenced material came from CD8+ T cells from PBMCs. The clonotype was recovered from a human donor in good health (CMV status not recorded). Some clones in this sample may be carry-over from other donors' samples. CDR3 residues: CASDPPEGLAGWTQYF. The CDR3 DNA sequence: TGTGCCAGCGACCCCCCCGAGGGGCTAGCGGGGTGGACCCAGTACTTC.